This T cell receptor beta chain originates from a study of cytomegalovirus exposure and HLA in healthy donors (dated by TCRdb to 2017 to 2019). As for the study more broadly: An earlier analysis of about 560 of the donors reported roughly 300 Gb of sequence data and approximately 120 million unique TCR beta sequences obtained from about 180 million T cells. Four to six DR-DQ haplotypes were handled as single units for association and clustering because linkage in the cohort was strong. Genome-wide SNP genotypes for about three fifths of the 666 donors were used in a later genetic analysis, which treated that subset as a discovery cohort. All discovery cohort repertoires had been generated using a single sequencing platform. An early release that covered about 600 HLA-typed donors contained approximately 290 gigabases of sequencing data and tens of millions of unique TCR sequences. HLA typing covered class I and class II loci at four-digit resolution. In the later analysis, no new phenotypic data were used to find candidate immune exposures; instead, reliance was placed on TCR beta sequences and their occurrence across donors. Across approximately 400 genotyped donors of the cohort, an average of approximately 240,000 unique TCR beta nucleotide sequences per donor were sequenced, and 15% to 20% of those sequences were non-productive. Among the approximately 430 genotyped donors, about 83% belonged to the genetic ancestry cluster associated with self-reported Caucasian donors. The study was designed to test whether signatures of past pathogen exposure could be identified by cataloging public T cell receptors. The study used immunosequencing to profile the T cell repertoires of more than 650 subjects and linked those repertoires to cytomegalovirus serostatus. To study patterns of TCR occurrence, a later analysis re-analyzed previously published TCR beta repertoires from 500 to 850 donors and added high-resolution HLA genotyping. Donor age, sex, ethnicity and CMV serostatus were compiled alongside the repertoire data. High-throughput TCR immunosequencing, statistical association of individual TCRs with disease status, and machine learning were combined to predict cytomegalovirus infection status. A separate validation cohort of some 130 different subjects was used in addition to the roughly 700-subject first cohort. The number of typed donors differed by locus: roughly 629-640 for A, B, C, DRB1 and DQB1; 522 for DQA1; approximately 600 for DPA1; and around 470 for DPB1. In an earlier analysis of roughly 600 of the donors, high-throughput TCR beta sequencing was used to judge whether each TCR beta V gene segment behaved as functional or pseudogenic.

What the study reported, not specific to this receptor: A cluster of highly shared sequence variants was judged likely to represent a technical artifact of the sequencing pipeline. A further reported finding was that TCR beta sequences accurately predicted the HLA-A and HLA-B alleles for most subjects in the first cohort. Linkage disequilibrium might explain the correlated functional status among segregating V segments, but an unknown experimental factor could not be ruled out. An earlier analysis of approximately 590 of the donors showed that most TCR beta V segments appeared in productive rearrangements either about 87% or about 30% of the time, which broadly matched IMGT annotations. A later genetic analysis associated a missense DCLRE1C variant with V-gene and J-gene trimming of TCR beta chains, and an independent cohort replicated the association. At a false discovery rate of 0.05, a later analysis linked around 17,000 TCR beta sequences to specific HLA alleles. In vitro tests confirmed that three of the cytomegalovirus-associated TCR beta chains recognize cytomegalovirus antigens. Most TCR sequences were observed very rarely across donors, whereas some public TCRs were present in many individuals. It was suggested by the authors that the approach could potentially be generalized to other disease states and immunological phenotypes. The only immune exposure information available for the cohort was CMV serostatus. This cohort had only TCR beta chains sequenced, and the lack of alpha or paired-chain data limited which features could be detected. Cytomegalovirus status was reported to be diagnosed by the classifier with high specificity and sensitivity in both the original and validation cohorts. HLA typing was unavailable for some donors at each locus, so association tests used only the typed subset. In a later analysis, most CMV-associated TCR beta chains were found to appear HLA-restricted, with HLA associations seemingly driven largely by CMV exposure. A later genetic analysis reported fewer N-insertions in productive TCRs among donors in an Asian-associated ancestry cluster than the roughly 700-donor mean. Sequencing depth was assumed to be roughly uniform across donors in the presence/absence analyses, though that assumption may not hold. The study gave a list of 150 to 200 TCR beta chains associated with cytomegalovirus. Some IMGT-functional V segments, including TRBV6-2 and TRBV6-3, could not be told apart with the 87-base-pair reads, so those segments were excluded. In a later analysis, the rate of TCR association differed among HLA loci, with DRB1 alleles having the most associated TCRs and HLA-C alleles having the fewest. A later analysis reported that several top co-occurrence clusters appeared linked to parvovirus B19, influenza, CMV and Epstein-Barr virus. In a later analysis, HLA-associated TCR beta chains were found to be more clonally expanded and to have lower generation probabilities than equally common non-associated chains. Over 15 rarely observed V segments, including chromosome 9 orphons, were excluded from the earlier analysis of about 600 of the donors because counts were too low. When HLA alleles, especially DR and DQ, strongly co-occurred, TCR associations were difficult to assign to individual alleles.

Library prep was done by the immunoSEQ multiplex PCR assay. The multiplex PCR relied on a mix of 60 forward primers for TCR Vbeta segments and 13 reverse primers for TCR Jbeta segments. Amplification of the CDR3 region of rearranged TCR beta genes was performed with a multiplex PCR assay on genomic DNA. On the Illumina HiSeq System, the amplified TCR beta libraries were sequenced as 87-base-pair reads. The paper's processing steps were these. A later analysis counted approximately 76 million unique TCR beta chains across the 600 to 850 repertoires, and roughly 11 million of these chains were shared by at least two donors. Raw reads were error-corrected and collapsed into unique sequences by a nearest-neighbor algorithm in which closely related sequences were merged to remove PCR and sequencing errors. V, D and J gene segments were assigned by aligning CDR3 sequences to IMGT reference sequences. For a sequence to be retained, a match of at least six nucleotides to both a V gene segment and a J gene segment was required. A rearrangement was called productive if the CDR3 had no stop codons and remained in frame with V and J, and every other rearrangement was called non-productive. CDR3 was defined by IMGT convention, running from the second conserved V-encoded cysteine to the conserved J-encoded phenylalanine. In an earlier analysis of 587 of the donors, sequences lacking an unambiguous match to a single V gene segment were excluded. An earlier analysis of fewer than 750 of the donors classified V segments as functional when productive rearrangements were above 56.7% and as segregating when the standard deviation between donors was above 5%. To diagnose cytomegalovirus status from the catalog of TCR beta chain sequences, a statistical classification framework was built. In a later analysis, TCR nucleotide sequences were compared against IMGT/GENE-DB human TR gene sequences so that V and J genes could be assigned. The TCRdist pipeline was used in a later analysis to assign CDR3 sequences and most-parsimonious VDJ recombination scenarios. In a later analysis, each TCR beta chain was defined by its CDR3 amino acid sequence together with its V-gene family, and reads lacking a unique V-gene family were excluded. To address suspected cross-contamination and a sequencing artifact, a later analysis removed over 500 highly shared, low-generation-probability nucleotide sequences. In a later analysis, a clonal expansion index was calculated for each public chain from normalized within-repertoire ranks of inferred template counts. In a later analysis, generation probabilities were computed with a VDJ recombination model fitted to out-of-frame rearrangements, and the resulting probabilities were checked against IGoR. Hypergeometric tests were used in a later analysis to score TCR-TCR, TCR-HLA and TCR-CMV co-occurrence, with a repertoire-size bias correction applied to the TCR pairs. A later analysis estimated false discovery rates by permuting HLA or CMV assignments 20 times. In a later analysis, co-occurring TCRs were grouped with DBSCAN, and TCRdist sequence similarity was added when clustering was performed within HLA-allele-positive subsets. Repertoires with fewer than 30,000 or more than 120,000 public chains were left out of co-occurrence clustering, as were about five repertoires with anomalous nucleotide sharing. TCRdb obtained this table from immuneACCESS and retained in-frame rearrangements with V and J assigned. These tables miss some clones; where compared with another copy, unresolved V genes account for less than half of the shortfall, and the remainder is unexplained. V, J and clone size were drawn from that table, and D and trimming were deduced from the DNA. This sample lists about 110,000 clones; over 55% were detected once. The ten largest account for roughly 2.8% of the sample.

Taken from cysteine to phenylalanine, the CDR3 has 16 residues. The CDR3 DNA has 48 bases and is translated from base 1. V loses 7 bases at its end and J loses 4 bases; junction bases beyond the gene matches: 15. CDR1 and CDR2, per the germline V gene, are MDHEN and SYDVKM. In total, 600 or so healthy bone marrow donors made up the cohort. Cohort members were all nominally healthy when sampled, although unrecorded immune exposures were likely present. The donor was CMV seronegative and was included in the group of approximately 350 seronegative cohort members. A peripheral blood sample was provided by each donor, and peripheral blood mononuclear cells were used for TCR beta sequencing. The Qiagen DNeasy Blood Extraction Kit was used to extract genomic DNA from the blood cell samples. Concerning this clone itself: This clone's antigen is unknown. The record has no base qualities; no much larger clone is one base away.

This receptor was taken from a female donor in good health and CMV-seronegative. The material sequenced was PBMCs. This receptor chain uses TRBV28 and TRBJ1-1, and TRBD1 aligns with 7 junction nucleotides. The DNA is TGTGCCAGCACCAGGACAGGACTCAGCGGCGTCACTGAAGCTTTCTTT. Translated, this gives CASTRTGLSGVTEAFF. Reference TRBV28 and TRBJ1-1 genes cover what lies past the CDR3, so the full variable domain is DVKVTQSSRYLVKRTGEKVFLECVQDMDHENMFWYRQDPGLGLRLIYFSYDVKMKEKGDIPEGYSVSREKKERFSLILESASTNQTSMYLCASTRTGLSGVTEAFFGQGTRLTVV.